The 28 T cell receptor beta chains presented below share a single source sample, sequenced in a study of blood T cell repertoires in COVID-19 (dated by TCRdb to 2020 to 2022). Library preparation employed the immunoSEQ multiplex PCR assay. TCRdb retrieved this table from immuneACCESS and kept in-frame rearrangements only. Not all clones are present; in checked studies, unresolved V genes account for under half, and no reason is known for the remainder. The table for this sample lists roughly 340,000 clones; around 87% of them were counted only once. The ten largest account for approximately 1% of the sample. The sample consisted of PBMCs or T cells enriched from blood (not recorded which). All receptors come from a man aged 18-30 years who had recovered from COVID-19.

The rearrangement links TRBV9 to TRBJ1-2; no firm D call. Trimming removed 3 bases at V and 6 bases at J, with 12 bases between. Germline CDR1 reads SGDLS; CDR2 reads YYNGEE. CDR3 length equals 13 residues. CDR3 in DNA: TGTGCCAGCAGCGGGGGAGTTTTGGATGGCTACACCTTC. Translating it yields CASSGGVLDGYTF. Drawing the rest from reference TRBV9 and TRBJ1-2, the complete variable domain is DSGVTQTPKHLITATGQRVTLRCSPRSGDLSVYWYQQSLDQGLQFLIQYYNGEERAKGNILERFSAQQFPDLHSELNLSSLELGDSALYFCASSGGVLDGYTFGSGTRLTVV.

This clone appeared once. The chain recombines TRBV6-5 with TRBJ1-2; no reliable D call. The CDR3 loop spans 11 amino acids. Germline V gives CDR1 MNHEY, CDR2 SVGAGI. Deletions cut 4 bases from V and 7 bases from J, with 7 bases between. For the CDR3, the DNA is TGTGCCAGCAGTTCATCTATTGGCTACACCTTC. This translates into CASSSSIGYTF.

The V call is TRBV2, the J call TRBJ1-1; TRBD1 is a possible D gene (6 bases). The CDR3 is 13 residues long. The germline V gene encodes CDR1 SNHLY and CDR2 FYNNEI. The germline V and J ends were trimmed by 3 bases and 3 bases, with 8 bases remaining between them. The CDR3 protein is CASSEDRHTEAFF. The CDR3 DNA reads TGTGCCAGCAGTGAGGACAGACACACTGAAGCTTTCTTT. The full variable domain, with the rest looked up from reference TRBV2 and TRBJ1-1, is EPEVTQTPSHQVTQMGQEVILRCVPISNHLYFYWYRQILGQKVEFLVSFYNNEISEKSEIFDDQFSVERPDGSNFTLKIRSTKLEDSAMYFCASSEDRHTEAFFGQGTRLTVV.

The rearrangement joins TRBV7-2 to TRBJ1-5; no clear D. CDR1 and CDR2 from the germline V gene are SGHTA and FQGNSA. The CDR3 consists of 13 residues. Trimming cost V 5 bases and J 1 base, with 6 bases left between them. CDR3: CASSPQSNQPQHF. The CDR3 nucleotides read TGTGCCAGCAGCCCACAGAGCAATCAGCCCCAGCATTTT.

This chain connects TRBV19 to TRBJ2-2; D gene ambiguous. The V and J ends lost 1 base and 8 bases respectively, with 14 bases between them. The germline V gene encodes CDR1 LNHDA and CDR2 SQIVND (reference sequence). The CDR3 length is 15 residues. CDR3 nucleotides: TGTGCCAGTAGTATAGGGTCCAGGCCCGCGGGGGAGCTGTTTTTT. Protein product: CASSIGSRPAGELFF. The complete variable domain, with remaining parts taken from reference TRBV19 and TRBJ2-2, reads DGGITQSPKYLFRKEGQNVTLSCEQNLNHDAMYWYRQDPGQGLRLIYYSQIVNDFQKGDIAEGYSVSREKKESFPLTVTSAQKNPTAFYLCASSIGSRPAGELFFGEGSRLTVL.

The chain recombines TRBV27 with TRBJ1-2; D is uncertain. V was shortened by 2 bases and J by 6 bases, with 10 bases between the two germline ends. Germline V gene data show CDR1 as MNHEY and CDR2 as SMNVEV (reference sequence). The CDR3 spans 13 residues. CDR3 region: CASSLTGWDGYTF. Written as DNA, the CDR3 is TGTGCCAGCAGTTTAACGGGATGGGATGGCTACACCTTC.

The gene calls are TRBV3-1 (or the pseudogene TRBV3-2) and TRBJ1-1, with TRBD1 matching over 8 bases. Germline lookup yields CDR1 LGHDT and CDR2 YNNKEL (reference sequence). CDR3 length: 15 residues. The trim removed 3 bases at V and 7 bases at J, leaving 10 bases unmatched. The CDR3 sequence: CASSQTAGGGGEAFF. The CDR3 nucleotides read TGTGCCAGCAGCCAGACGGCAGGGGGCGGGGGTGAAGCTTTCTTT.

This CDR3 reads CASSLARATDTQYF. The CDR3 DNA is TGTGCCAGCAGCTTAGCGCGTGCCACAGATACGCAGTATTTT. The chain uses TRBV7-2 and TRBJ2-3, with D uncertain. There are 14 residues in the CDR3. CDR1 is SGHTA and CDR2 is FQGNSA in the germline V gene. The V and J ends lost 0 bases and 2 bases respectively, with 6 bases between them.

The genes are TRBV7-3 and TRBJ2-3; perhaps TRBD2 as D (6 bases). The CDR3 consists of 16 residues. Germline CDR1 and CDR2: SGHTA and FQGTGA. V was shortened by 0 bases and J by 8 bases, with 18 bases between the two germline ends. The CDR3 loop reads CASSLTLTSPVSTQYF. CDR3 nucleotide sequence: TGTGCCAGCAGCTTAACGTTAACTAGCCCGGTGAGTACGCAGTATTTT.

The genes are TRBV6-5 and TRBJ1-2; 8 bases line up with TRBD1. Germline V gives CDR1 MNHEY, CDR2 SVGAGI. V lost 4 bases to trimming and J lost 7 bases; unmatched junction nucleotides: 5. This CDR3 has 13 residues. The CDR3, as DNA: TGTGCCAGCAGTTTCAGGGGGCGAGGTGGCTACACCTTC. Its translation is CASSFRGRGGYTF.

The chain carries TRBV19 and TRBJ1-2; TRBD1 agrees at 7 bases. The CDR3 has 14 residues. Germline CDR1 LNHDA, CDR2 SQIVND (reference sequence). With V trimmed by 6 bases and J by 0 bases, 4 bases remained unmatched. In DNA form, the CDR3 reads TGTGCCAGTAGATCGGGGACAGCTAACTATGGCTACACCTTC. It translates to CASRSGTANYGYTF.

There are a few counts of this clone. The identical CDR3 is also encoded by other nucleotide sequences in the sample. The rearrangement joins TRBV6-2 or TRBV6-3 to TRBJ2-7; unclear D gene. CDR3 length: 12 residues. CDR1 and CDR2 from the germline V gene are MNHEY and SVGEGT. With 6 bases removed from V and 4 bases from J, the gap between germline ends came to 10 bases. The CDR3 DNA sequence: TGTGCCAGCAGCCCCGGTTATTACGAGCAGTACTTC. It specifies CASSPGYYEQYF.

The gene calls are TRBV7-8 and TRBJ1-2; 8 positions agree with TRBD1. Germline V gives CDR1 SGHVS, CDR2 FQNEAQ. CDR3 size: 16 residues. V was pared by 5 bases and J by 4 bases, with 12 bases of the junction left unmatched. CDR3 region: CASSLSRGQVVYGYTF. Here the CDR3 DNA reads TGTGCCAGCAGCCTTAGCCGGGGACAGGTAGTCTATGGCTACACCTTC.

This chain links TRBV30 with TRBJ1-3; a weak D match, TRBD1 (5 bases). There are 12 residues in the CDR3. Looked up from germline, CDR1 is GTSNPN and CDR2 is SVGIG (reference sequence). V was cut by 5 bases and J by 7 bases, with 12 bases left in between. The CDR3 protein is CAWGWGGNTIYF. The DNA of the CDR3 is TGTGCCTGGGGTTGGGGGGGGAACACCATATATTTT.

The chain employs TRBV18 and TRBJ2-7; 11 bases match TRBD2. This CDR3 region has 16 residues. Germline V gives CDR1 KGHSH, CDR2 LQKENI. V trimming: 2 bases; J trimming: 3 bases; junction bases outside the gene matches: 6. The CDR3 sequence is CASSPAGTSGFYEQYF. DNA of the CDR3: TGTGCCAGCTCACCAGCCGGGACTAGCGGATTCTACGAGCAGTACTTC.

The chain is built from TRBV15 and TRBJ1-1; D not certain. The ends were cut back, 5 bases at V and 7 bases at J, with 14 bases in the middle. This CDR3 region has 13 residues. CDR1 LNHNV and CDR2 YYDKDF come from the germline V gene (reference sequence). Here the CDR3 DNA reads TGTGCCACCAGCCCATACAGCTATCATGAAGCTTTCTTT. It encodes CATSPYSYHEAFF.

The V and J genes are TRBV21-1 and TRBJ2-1; the D call in the table, TRBD2, was not verified against the DNA. TRBV21-1 is annotated as a pseudogene. The CDR3 spans 13 residues. CDR3 residues: CASSTLRENEQFF. In DNA form, the CDR3 reads TGTGCCAGCAGCACACTGCGGGAGAATGAGCAGTTCTTC.

Note on this clone: Different DNA sequences within this sample yield the same CDR3. The chain's CDR3 is CASSLADRGYGYTF. In DNA, the CDR3 is TGTGCCAGCAGCTTGGCCGATCGGGGGTATGGCTACACCTTC. This chain joins TRBV5-4 and TRBJ1-2, with D perhaps TRBD1 (5 bases). Germline loops: CDR1 SGHNT, CDR2 YYREEE (reference sequence). The CDR3 is 14 amino acids. V was trimmed by 0 bases and J by 5 bases, leaving 11 bases between them.

The genes are TRBV27 and TRBJ2-7; a weak D match, TRBD1 (6 bases). This CDR3 comprises 15 residues. Germline V gene data show CDR1 as MNHEY and CDR2 as SMNVEV (reference sequence). Trimming took 5 bases from V and 4 from J, leaving 18 bases between them. The CDR3 spells CASSKTGTPAYEQYF. The CDR3 nucleotides are TGTGCCAGCAGTAAAACCGGGACACCCGCTTACGAGCAGTACTTC.

The chain links TRBV28 to TRBJ2-1; 8 bases line up with TRBD2. Trimming removed 5 bases from V and 2 bases from J; junction bases left unmatched: 5. The CDR3 has 15 amino acids. Germline V CDR1 and CDR2: MDHEN, SYDVKM. CDR3 region: CASSDRGGAYNEQFF. CDR3 DNA sequence: TGTGCCAGCAGTGACCGGGGGGGAGCCTACAATGAGCAGTTCTTC.

This clone showed up just a few times. In nucleotides, the CDR3 is TGTGCCAGCAGCTTGGATCCAGGGAGGGAACAGCCCCAGCATTTT. Encoded protein: CASSLDPGREQPQHF. The chain joins TRBV5-4 to TRBJ1-5; the D gene is possibly TRBD1 (5 bases). Trimming took 0 bases from V and 7 from J, leaving 14 bases between them. The CDR3 spans 15 residues. CDR1 and CDR2 (germline): SGHNT, YYREEE (reference sequence). Complete variable domain (other parts from reference TRBV5-4 and TRBJ1-5): ETGVTQSPTHLIKTRGQQVTLRCSSQSGHNTVSWYQQALGQGPQFIFQYYREEENGRGNFPPRFSGLQFPNYSSELNVNALELDDSALYLCASSLDPGREQPQHFGDGTRLSIL.

The chain has TRBV13 and TRBJ2-7; 7 bases agree with TRBD2. CDR3 size: 13 residues. Per the germline V gene, CDR1 is PRHDT and CDR2 is FYEKMQ (reference sequence). The trim removed 5 bases at V and 1 base at J, leaving 2 bases unmatched. The CDR3 DNA reads TGTGCCAGCAGCCGCGGGGGTTCCTACGAGCAGTACTTC. This translates into CASSRGGSYEQYF. The full variable domain, in which reference TRBV13 and TRBJ2-7 provide the parts outside the CDR3, is AAGVIQSPRHLIKEKRETATLKCYPIPRHDTVYWYQQGPGQDPQFLISFYEKMQSDKGSIPDRFSAQQFSDYHSELNMSSLELGDSALYFCASSRGGSYEQYFGPGTRLTVT.

The CDR3 sequence: CASSTDRVAGYTF. In DNA, the CDR3 is TGTGCCAGCAGTACCGACAGGGTGGCTGGCTACACCTTC. The gene calls are TRBV12-3 or TRBV12-4 and TRBJ1-2, with TRBD1 matching 7 bases. With 5 bases clipped from V and 7 bases from J, the junction kept 7 bases outside the gene matches. The CDR3 is 13 amino acids.

This chain connects TRBV5-1 to TRBJ2-1; 8 bases are shared with TRBD2. The CDR3 has 19 residues. From germline, CDR1 is SGHRS and CDR2 YFSETQ. With V trimmed by 2 bases and J by 0 bases, 13 bases remained unmatched. The CDR3 region has the DNA TGCGCCAGCAGCTTAAGACCACTAGCGGCACCCAACTCCTACAATGAGCAGTTCTTC. Residues: CASSLRPLAAPNSYNEQFF.

The chain employs TRBV2 and TRBJ1-2, with D possibly matching TRBD1 (6 bases). CDR1 and CDR2 (germline): SNHLY, FYNNEI. Trimming pared 5 bases from V and 9 bases from J, leaving 25 bases between. The CDR3 runs to 16 residues. CDR3 in amino acids: CASSPTLLGARPSYTF. In DNA, the CDR3 is TGTGCCAGCAGTCCCACCCTTCTGGGGGCCCGCCCCAGCTACACCTTC.

The rearrangement links TRBV4-1 to TRBJ1-5; possible D gene TRBD1, 5 bases. V gave up 1 base and J gave up 2 bases, with 18 bases separating them. Germline values: CDR1 MGHRA, CDR2 YSYEKL. The CDR3 length is 18 residues. CDR3 amino acids: CASSQVVSGVRGNQPQHF. DNA for the CDR3: TGCGCCAGCAGCCAAGTAGTTTCGGGGGTTAGGGGCAATCAGCCCCAGCATTTT.

The rearrangement joins TRBV5-1 to TRBJ2-1, with 7 bases aligning to TRBD2. The V segment lost 1 base and the J segment 1 base; nucleotides outside the gene matches: 5. This CDR3 contains 16 residues. CDR1 SGHRS and CDR2 YFSETQ come from the germline V gene. CDR3 nucleotides: TGCGCCAGCAGCTTGTTTCGGGGGGAGTCCTACAATGAGCAGTTCTTC. Its translation: CASSLFRGESYNEQFF.

This clone was recorded once. The chain couples TRBV9 to TRBJ2-7; 9 nucleotides align to TRBD1. The CDR3 is 15 amino acids. With 0 bases clipped from V and 7 bases from J, the junction kept 8 bases outside the gene matches. Germline V gene sequence: CDR1 SGDLS, CDR2 YYNGEE. DNA for the CDR3: TGTGCCAGCAGCGTAGCTTCACAGGGGGCCGGAGAGCAGTACTTC. Translated: CASSVASQGAGEQYF.